The source of this T cell receptor (beta chain) is a study of T-cell memory formation after mild COVID-19. Overall study results and limits: Pre-infection memory already had some responding clones, implying cross-reactive memory joined.

In regard to this clonotype: The antigen remains undetermined.

TCRdb re-analysed the 5' RACE reads in MiXCR, keeping a single row per CDR3 protein. This sample has roughly 600,000 distinct CDR3 sequences, with roughly 18% found just once. The germline V gene encodes CDR1 SGHVS and CDR2 FQNEAQ. Trimming took off 5 bases at V and 5 bases at J, with 6 bases between the two ends. This CDR3 spans 11 amino acids. Specimen: PBMCs or a T cell subset sorted from them (not recorded which). The chain has TRBV7-8 and TRBJ2-5; D uncertain. This clonotype originated in an adult woman who had mild COVID-19 (a few samples of this study predate the infection). Cell type and time point are not known. In DNA form, the CDR3 reads TGTGCCAGCAGCCCCCCGGAGACCCAGTACTTC. Translation: CASSPPETQYF.